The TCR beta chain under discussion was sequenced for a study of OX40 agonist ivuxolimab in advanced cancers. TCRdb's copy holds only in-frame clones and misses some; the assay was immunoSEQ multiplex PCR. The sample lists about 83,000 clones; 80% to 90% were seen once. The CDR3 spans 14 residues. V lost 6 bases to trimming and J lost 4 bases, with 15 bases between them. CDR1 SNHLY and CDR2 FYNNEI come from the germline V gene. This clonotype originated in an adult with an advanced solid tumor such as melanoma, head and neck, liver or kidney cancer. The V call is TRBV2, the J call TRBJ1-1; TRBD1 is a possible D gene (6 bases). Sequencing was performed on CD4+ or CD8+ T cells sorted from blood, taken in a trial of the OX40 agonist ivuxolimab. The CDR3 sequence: CASRLQEGGTEAFF. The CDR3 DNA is TGTGCCAGCAGATTACAGGAGGGGGGCACTGAAGCTTTCTTT.